One sample yielded the 14 T cell receptor beta chains listed below, sequenced in a study of blood T cells in healthy people across ages. A sample-barcoded 5' primer and a J-beta primer mix were used in a second PCR of roughly 7 to 11 cycles. Using its own MiXCR run on the 5' RACE reads, TCRdb lists one record per CDR3 protein. The sample has fewer than 900,000 distinct CDR3 sequences; approximately 50% are singletons. The sample was blood. These receptors came from a woman in her sixties in good health.

The chain uses TRBV5-1 and TRBJ2-5; possibly TRBD2 for D (5 bases). Germline lookup yields CDR1 SGHRS and CDR2 YFSETQ. The CDR3 runs 15 residues. Trimming took 3 bases from V and 1 from J, leaving 13 bases between them. The CDR3 reads CASSSSEGFQETQYF. CDR3 DNA sequence: TGCGCCAGCAGCTCCTCCGAGGGATTCCAAGAGACCCAGTACTTC.

This clonotype was seen a handful of times. The chain recombines TRBV14 with TRBJ2-1, with 11 bases fitting TRBD2. The V gene's germline CDR1 is SGHDN and CDR2 FVKESK. V lost 4 bases, J lost 9 bases, and 11 bases stayed unmatched. CDR3 length equals 16 residues. The CDR3 DNA is TGTGCCAGCAGCCCTAGATTTAGCGGGAGGGCCTTTGAGCAGTTCTTC. This encodes CASSPRFSGRAFEQFF. Together with reference TRBV14 and TRBJ2-1, the CDR3 gives the full variable domain: EAGVTQFPSHSVIEKGQTVTLRCDPISGHDNLYWYRRVMGKEIKFLLHFVKESKQDESGMPNNRFLAERTGGTYSTLKVQPAELEDSGVYFCASSPRFSGRAFEQFFGPGTRLTVL.

The V and J genes are TRBV19 and TRBJ2-1; D remains unclear. Germline V gene lookup returns CDR1 LNHDA and CDR2 SQIVND (reference sequence). Trimming shortened V by 5 bases and J by 2 bases, and 13 bases separated the two germline ends. CDR3 length equals 15 residues. The CDR3, as DNA: TGTGCCAGTAGTGCACAGCAATCCACCTACAATGAGCAGTTCTTC. Translated: CASSAQQSTYNEQFF.

To note about this clonotype: One end of the junction varies from germline; a read error may be responsible. The chain couples TRBV9 to TRBJ2-3; 12 nucleotides match TRBD2. The CDR3 has 16 amino acids. In germline, CDR1 is SGDLS, CDR2 YYNGEE. CDR3 in DNA: TGCGCCAGCAGCGTGAGTACTAGCGGGAGGAAAGATACGCAGTATTTT. Its translation: CASSVSTSGRKDTQYF.

The genes are TRBV13 and TRBJ2-7; D possibly corresponds to TRBD1 (6 bases). The J call is in doubt because the DNA end fits TRBJ2-5 better. The CDR3 runs 14 residues. Looked up from germline, CDR1 is PRHDT and CDR2 is FYEKMQ (reference sequence). The CDR3 is CASSLVQGSETQYF. Here the CDR3 DNA reads TGTGCCAGCAGCTTAGTTCAGGGGAGCGAGACCCAGTACTTC.

The chain recombines TRBV27 with TRBJ1-5; D remains ambiguous. Germline V gives CDR1 MNHEY, CDR2 SMNVEV (reference sequence). The V end was cut by 6 bases, the J end by 4 bases, with 13 bases between. The CDR3 sequence is 14 residues long. The CDR3 region has the DNA TGTGCCAGCAGCATTAGGACGGGGAATCAGCCCCAGCATTTT. This translates into CASSIRTGNQPQHF.

This clonotype was recorded many times. This chain joins TRBV7-2 and TRBJ1-2; a weak D match, TRBD1 (5 bases). This CDR3 has 12 amino acids. CDR1 is SGHTA and CDR2 is FQGNSA in the germline V gene. V was trimmed by 4 bases and J by 8 bases, leaving 11 bases between them. The CDR3 spells CASSWDGAGYTF. CDR3 nucleotides: TGTGCCAGCAGCTGGGATGGGGCCGGCTACACCTTC. Full variable domain (rest looked up from reference TRBV7-2 and TRBJ1-2): GAGVSQSPSNKVTEKGKDVELRCDPISGHTALYWYRQSLGQGLEFLIYFQGNSAPDKSGLPSDRFSAERTGGSVSTLTIQRTQQEDSAVYLCASSWDGAGYTFGSGTRLTVV.

The chain is built from TRBV20-1 and TRBJ2-5; the D gene is possibly TRBD1 (5 bases). Germline V gene data show CDR1 as DFQATT and CDR2 as SNEGSKA (reference sequence). V was cut by 1 base and J by 2 bases, with 8 bases left in between. The CDR3 covers 13 residues. This CDR3 is CSARAGKQETQYF. The CDR3 nucleotides are TGCAGTGCTAGAGCAGGGAAACAAGAGACCCAGTACTTC.

The chain uses TRBV11-2 and TRBJ2-1; TRBD2 matches 11 bases. The CDR3 loop spans 14 amino acids. Germline CDR1 is SGHAT and CDR2 is FQNNGV. Trimming at V came to 5 bases and at J to 7 bases, leaving 4 bases not matched to a gene. CDR3 residues: CASSPTSGRNEQFF. The CDR3 nucleotides read TGTGCCAGCAGCCCAACTAGCGGGAGAAATGAGCAGTTCTTC.

V is TRBV20-1 and J is TRBJ2-5; 7 bases fit TRBD2. CDR3 length: 15 amino acids. CDR1 is DFQATT, CDR2 SNEGSKA, per germline (reference sequence). V dropped 5 bases and J dropped 3; count of bases not matched to a gene: 12. This chain's CDR3 is CSAPAFRAGKETQYF. The CDR3 DNA follows: TGCAGTGCTCCCGCCTTTCGAGCGGGAAAAGAGACCCAGTACTTC.

This clonotype was counted at least ten times. The V gene is TRBV7-3, the J gene TRBJ2-5, with D perhaps matching TRBD1 (5 bases). Trimming pared 2 bases from V and 4 bases from J, leaving 14 bases between. The CDR3 loop spans 15 amino acids. Germline-derived CDR1 and CDR2 are SGHTA and FQGTGA. In DNA form, the CDR3 reads TGTGCCAGCAGCTTAGTCTCAGGGATTGGAGAGACCCAGTACTTC. It codes for CASSLVSGIGETQYF.

This clonotype came up a few times. The chain carries TRBV5-1 and TRBJ2-3, with 7 bases aligning to TRBD1. CDR3 length: 15 amino acids. V was clipped by 4 bases and J by 5 bases; unmatched bases: 10. CDR1 SGHRS and CDR2 YFSETQ come from the germline V gene. The CDR3 region is CASSKGALTGDTQYF. The CDR3 region has the DNA TGCGCCAGCAGCAAGGGGGCCCTCACAGGAGATACGCAGTATTTT.

This clonotype has a handful of counts. This chain joins TRBV20-1 and TRBJ2-1; 9 positions agree with TRBD2. There are 11 residues in the CDR3. Germline lookup yields CDR1 DFQATT and CDR2 SNEGSKA (reference sequence). Losses at the gene ends were 5 bases for V and 9 bases for J; bases not matched to a gene: 2. For the CDR3, the DNA is TGCAGTGCTGGGACTAGCACTGAGCAGTTCTTC. The encoded protein is CSAGTSTEQFF.

V usage is TRBV7-3 and J usage is TRBJ2-1; TRBD2 matches 9 bases. The germline CDR1 and CDR2 sequences are SGHTA and FQGTGA. With V trimmed by 4 bases and J by 6 bases, 13 bases remained unmatched. CDR3 length equals 17 residues. As DNA, the CDR3 is TGTGCCAGCAGCTCTAGCGGGACGTTATCTGTTTTCAATGAGCAGTTCTTC. Protein product: CASSSSGTLSVFNEQFF.